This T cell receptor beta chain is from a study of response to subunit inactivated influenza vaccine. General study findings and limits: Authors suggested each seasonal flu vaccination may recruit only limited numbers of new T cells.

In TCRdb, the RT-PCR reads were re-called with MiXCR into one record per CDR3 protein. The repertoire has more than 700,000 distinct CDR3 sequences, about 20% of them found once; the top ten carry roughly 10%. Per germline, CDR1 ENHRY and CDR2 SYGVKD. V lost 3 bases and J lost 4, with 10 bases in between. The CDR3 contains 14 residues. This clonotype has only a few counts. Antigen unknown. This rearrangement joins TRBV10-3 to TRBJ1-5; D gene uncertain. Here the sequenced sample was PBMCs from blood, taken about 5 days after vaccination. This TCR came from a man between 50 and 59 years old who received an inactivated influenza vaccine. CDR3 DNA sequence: TGTGCCATCAGTGATTTCGGGCAAAATCAGCCCCAGCATTTT. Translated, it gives CAISDFGQNQPQHF.